This TCR beta chain was sequenced in a study of OX40 agonist ivuxolimab in advanced cancers. The wider study: Dose-escalation patients had hepatocellular carcinoma, melanoma, renal cell or head and neck cancer.

Any history of autoimmune disease or systemic immunosuppression disqualified patients. Study-level findings and limits: Partial responders at 0.1-3.0 mg/kg showed near-lowest clonal expansion. It was not determined which antigens were specifically recognized by the peripheral T cells that had undergone clonal expansion.

Comment on this clone: Antigen unknown.

The protocol was immunoSEQ multiplex PCR, while the TCRdb copy is restricted to in-frame clones and leaves out a portion. This sample yields about 63,000 clones, of which 80% to 90% are seen a single time; roughly 10% belongs to the top ten. The TCR sequence derives from an adult with an advanced solid tumor such as melanoma, head and neck, liver or kidney cancer. This sample comprised CD4+ or CD8+ T cells sorted from blood, obtained in a trial of the OX40 agonist ivuxolimab.

The CDR3 protein is CASSGPGAGGLEQYF. The CDR3 DNA is TGTGCCAGCAGCGGCCCGGGGGCGGGGGGACTCGAGCAGTACTTC. The gene calls are TRBV5-4 and TRBJ2-7, with 8 nucleotides matching TRBD2. Germline V gives CDR1 SGHNT, CDR2 YYREEE (reference sequence). The CDR3 sequence is 15 residues long. The V segment lost 4 bases and the J segment 6 bases; nucleotides outside the gene matches: 12.